Listed here are 12 T cell receptor beta chains from one sample, sequenced in a study of OX40 agonist ivuxolimab in advanced cancers. Profiled with immunoSEQ multiplex PCR; TCRdb holds only in-frame clones, not every one. Of tens of thousands of clones listed, 80% are singletons. The material was CD4+ or CD8+ T cells sorted from blood, obtained in a trial of the OX40 agonist ivuxolimab. The receptor set was obtained from an adult with an advanced solid tumor such as melanoma, head and neck, liver or kidney cancer.

CDR3 coding DNA: TGCGCCAGCAGTGGGGCTGGGGCCAACGTCCTGACTTTC. Amino acid sequence: CASSGAGANVLTF. This rearrangement joins TRBV23-1 to TRBJ2-6; no firm D call. TRBV23-1 is treated as an ORF (open reading frame) with a function not yet certain. The CDR3 is 13 amino acids. Trimming pared 5 bases from V and 2 bases from J, leaving 4 bases between.

This clone was detected a few times. V is TRBV18 and J is TRBJ1-5; 7 bases match TRBD1. Germline trimming cut 5 bases from V and 0 bases from J; bases unmatched to any gene: 4. Germline V gene lookup returns CDR1 KGHSH and CDR2 LQKENI. The CDR3 covers 15 residues. CDR3 amino acids: CASSAGQFSNQPQHF. In DNA form, the CDR3 reads TGTGCCAGCTCAGCGGGACAGTTTAGCAATCAGCCCCAGCATTTT.

This clone was detected only a few times. The chain couples TRBV7-2 to TRBJ2-4, with TRBD2 matching 8 bases. The germline CDR1 and CDR2 sequences are SGHTA and FQGNSA. V lost 5 bases to trimming and J lost 5 bases; unmatched junction nucleotides: 5. CDR3 length equals 14 residues. This CDR3 is CASSLGTRENIQYF. The CDR3 nucleotides are TGTGCCAGCAGCCTCGGGACTAGGGAAAACATTCAGTACTTC. Drawing the rest from reference TRBV7-2 and TRBJ2-4, the complete variable domain is GAGVSQSPSNKVTEKGKDVELRCDPISGHTALYWYRQSLGQGLEFLIYFQGNSAPDKSGLPSDRFSAERTGGSVSTLTIQRTQQEDSAVYLCASSLGTRENIQYFGAGTRLSVL.

CDR3 sequence reads: CASSSGQAYGYTF. In DNA, the CDR3 is TGTGCCAGCAGCTCCGGACAGGCCTATGGCTACACCTTC. This chain connects TRBV7-9 to TRBJ1-2, with 7 bases matching TRBD1. The CDR3 has 13 amino acids. Germline V CDR1 and CDR2: SEHNR, FQNEAQ (reference sequence). Unmatched junction bases numbered 3, after V lost 4 bases and J lost 4 bases.

The sample holds a few counts of this clone. CDR3 in DNA: TGTGCCAGCAGCTTAGGAGGACCGTCAAGATTTGAGACCCAGTACTTC. Its translation: CASSLGGPSRFETQYF. V gene TRBV7-2 combines with J gene TRBJ2-5; D is unclear. CDR1 and CDR2 (germline): SGHTA, FQGNSA. CDR3 length equals 16 residues. Trimming stripped 1 base from V and 5 bases from J, with 17 bases between.

This clone occurred many times. The chain carries TRBV30 and TRBJ2-7, with D possibly being TRBD2 (5 bases). Trimming took off 0 bases at V and 5 bases at J, with 14 bases between the two ends. CDR1 and CDR2 (germline): GTSNPN, SVGIG (reference sequence). The CDR3 covers 14 residues. The CDR3 is CAWSVGLAQDEQYF. CDR3 nucleotides: TGTGCCTGGAGTGTAGGGCTAGCACAAGACGAGCAGTACTTC.

The V gene is TRBV29-1, the J gene TRBJ1-1, with no clear D. The V end lost 4 bases, the J end lost 4 bases, and 10 bases lay between the germline ends. Looked up from germline, CDR1 is SQVTM and CDR2 is ANQGSEA. This CDR3 has 12 residues. The CDR3 is CSVVAGITEAFF. CDR3 DNA: TGCAGCGTTGTCGCGGGGATCACTGAAGCTTTCTTT.

This CDR3 is CASSLRRGGLETQYF. The CDR3 DNA follows: TGTGCCAGCAGTTTAAGGCGGGGGGGCCTTGAGACCCAGTACTTC. The rearrangement uses TRBV27 and TRBJ2-5, with 9 bases fitting TRBD2. This CDR3 comprises 15 residues. Germline assignment: CDR1 MNHEY and CDR2 SMNVEV (reference sequence). Germline trimming cut 2 bases from V and 5 bases from J; bases unmatched to any gene: 6.

This chain joins TRBV2 and TRBJ1-5; D is uncertain. V was pared by 0 bases and J by 4 bases, with 4 bases between. The CDR3 totals 13 residues. CDR1 is SNHLY and CDR2 is FYNNEI in the germline V gene. The DNA of the CDR3 is TGTGCCAGCAGTGAAGCAGAGAATCAGCCCCAGCATTTT. Protein: CASSEAENQPQHF.

This chain connects TRBV9 to TRBJ1-4, with D unresolved. The germline CDR1 and CDR2 sequences are SGDLS and YYNGEE. The CDR3 sequence is 14 residues long. Trimming took 3 bases from V and 3 from J, leaving 9 bases between them. The CDR3 DNA reads as TGTGCCAGCAGCGCCTGGGCGGCTAATGAAAAACTGTTTTTT. This encodes CASSAWAANEKLFF.

The chain carries TRBV21-1 and TRBJ2-7; the table's D call, TRBD1, was not checked against the DNA. TRBV21-1 is a listed pseudogene. There are 16 residues in the CDR3. CDR3 amino acids: CASSKGDRLYSYEQYF. The CDR3 DNA is TGTGCCAGCAGCAAAGGGGACAGGTTATACTCCTACGAGCAGTACTTC.

V gene TRBV6-6 combines with J gene TRBJ1-5; D unclear. Germline CDR1 is MNHNY and CDR2 is SVGAGI (reference sequence). Trimming left V 3 bases short and J 6 bases short, with 9 bases between. The CDR3 totals 13 residues. Written as DNA, the CDR3 is TGTGCCAGCAGTTATAGTACTTTTCAGCCCCAGCATTTT. This translates into CASSYSTFQPQHF.